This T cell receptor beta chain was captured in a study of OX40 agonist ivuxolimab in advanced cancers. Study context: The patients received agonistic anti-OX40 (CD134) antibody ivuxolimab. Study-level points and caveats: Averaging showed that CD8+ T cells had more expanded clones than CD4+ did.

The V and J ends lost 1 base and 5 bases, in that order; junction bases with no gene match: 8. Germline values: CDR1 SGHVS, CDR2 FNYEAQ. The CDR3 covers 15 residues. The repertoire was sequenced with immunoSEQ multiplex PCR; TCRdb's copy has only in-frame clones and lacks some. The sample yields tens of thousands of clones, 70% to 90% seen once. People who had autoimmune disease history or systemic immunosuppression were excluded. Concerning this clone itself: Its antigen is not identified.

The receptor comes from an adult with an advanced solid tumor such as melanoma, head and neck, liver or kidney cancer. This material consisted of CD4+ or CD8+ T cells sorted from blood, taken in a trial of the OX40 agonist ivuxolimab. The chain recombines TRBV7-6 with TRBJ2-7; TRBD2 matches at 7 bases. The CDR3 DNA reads TGTGCCAGCAGCTTAGGGGGAGGGCCCCTAAACGAGCAGTACTTC. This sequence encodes CASSLGGGPLNEQYF.